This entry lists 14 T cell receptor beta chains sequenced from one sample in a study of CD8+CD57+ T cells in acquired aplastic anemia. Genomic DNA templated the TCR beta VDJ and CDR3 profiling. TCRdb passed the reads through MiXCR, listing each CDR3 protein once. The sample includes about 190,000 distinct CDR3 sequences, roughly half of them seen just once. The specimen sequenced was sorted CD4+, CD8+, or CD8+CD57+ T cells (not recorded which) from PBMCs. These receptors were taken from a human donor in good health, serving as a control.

This chain's CDR3 is CASSSYGTATYEQYF. CDR3 DNA: TGTGCCAGCAGCTCGTACGGGACAGCCACCTACGAGCAGTACTTC. The chain recombines TRBV5-6 with TRBJ2-7; 7 bases are a match to TRBD1. The CDR3 extends over 15 amino acids. The germline gives CDR1 SGHDT, CDR2 YYEEEE. With V trimmed by 3 bases and J by 2 bases, 8 bases remained unmatched.

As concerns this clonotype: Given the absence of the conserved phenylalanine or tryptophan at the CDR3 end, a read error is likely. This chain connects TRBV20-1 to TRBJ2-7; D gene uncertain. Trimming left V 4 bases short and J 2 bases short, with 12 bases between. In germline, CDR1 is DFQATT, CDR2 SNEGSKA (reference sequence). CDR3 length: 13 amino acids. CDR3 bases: TGCAGTGCTACCAAGGACCGGACCTACGAGCAGTACCTC. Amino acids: CSATKDRTYEQYL.

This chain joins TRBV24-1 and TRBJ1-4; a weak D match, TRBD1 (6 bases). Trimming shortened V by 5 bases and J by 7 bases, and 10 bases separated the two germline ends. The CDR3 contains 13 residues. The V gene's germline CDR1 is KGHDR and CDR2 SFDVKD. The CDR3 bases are TGTGCCACCAGTGCAGGGGAGGGTGAAAAACTGTTTTTT. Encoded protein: CATSAGEGEKLFF.

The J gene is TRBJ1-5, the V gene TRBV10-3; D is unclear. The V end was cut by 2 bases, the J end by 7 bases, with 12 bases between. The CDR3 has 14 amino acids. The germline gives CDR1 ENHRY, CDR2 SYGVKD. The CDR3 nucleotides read TGTGCCATCAGTGAGGCGGACGGAGGACAGCCCCAGCATTTT. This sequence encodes CAISEADGGQPQHF.

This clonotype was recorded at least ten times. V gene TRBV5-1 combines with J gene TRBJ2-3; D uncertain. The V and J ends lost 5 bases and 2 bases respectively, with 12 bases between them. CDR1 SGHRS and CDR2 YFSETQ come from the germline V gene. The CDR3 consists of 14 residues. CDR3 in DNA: TGCGCCAGCAGTAGGGTGGGTGACACAGATACGCAGTATTTT. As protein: CASSRVGDTDTQYF. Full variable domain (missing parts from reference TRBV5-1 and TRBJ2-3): KAGVTQTPRYLIKTRGQQVTLSCSPISGHRSVSWYQQTPGQGLQFLFEYFSETQRNKGNFPGRFSGRQFSNSRSEMNVSTLELGDSALYLCASSRVGDTDTQYFGPGTRLTVL.

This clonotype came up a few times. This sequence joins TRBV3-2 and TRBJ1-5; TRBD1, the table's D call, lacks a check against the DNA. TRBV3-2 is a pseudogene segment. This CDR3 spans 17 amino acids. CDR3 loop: CASSQDPGGVGGQPQHF. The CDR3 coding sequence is TGTGCCAGCAGCCAAGATCCTGGGGGCGTGGGTGGTCAGCCCCAGCATTTT.

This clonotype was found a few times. CDR3 sequence reads: CASSIYRFAGPGNTIYF. In nucleotides, the CDR3 is TGTGCCAGTAGTATTTACCGGTTCGCAGGGCCTGGAAACACCATATATTTT. The chain carries TRBV19 and TRBJ1-3; the D gene is possibly TRBD1 (5 bases). CDR1 LNHDA and CDR2 SQIVND come from the germline V gene (reference sequence). V lost 3 bases, J lost 2 bases, and 17 bases lay in between. The CDR3 is 17 amino acids.

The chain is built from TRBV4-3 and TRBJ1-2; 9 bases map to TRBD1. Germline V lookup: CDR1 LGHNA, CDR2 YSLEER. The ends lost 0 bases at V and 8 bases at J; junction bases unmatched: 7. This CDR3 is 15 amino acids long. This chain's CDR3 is CASSQDGQGPGGYTF. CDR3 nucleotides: TGCGCCAGCAGCCAAGACGGACAGGGGCCGGGGGGCTACACCTTC.

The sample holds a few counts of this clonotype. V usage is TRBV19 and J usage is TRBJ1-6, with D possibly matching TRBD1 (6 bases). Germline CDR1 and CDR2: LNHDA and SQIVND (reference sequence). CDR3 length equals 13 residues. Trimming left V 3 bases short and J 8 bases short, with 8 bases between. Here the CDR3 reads CASSIEGDSPLHF. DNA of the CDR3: TGTGCCAGTAGTATTGAGGGGGATTCACCCCTCCACTTT.

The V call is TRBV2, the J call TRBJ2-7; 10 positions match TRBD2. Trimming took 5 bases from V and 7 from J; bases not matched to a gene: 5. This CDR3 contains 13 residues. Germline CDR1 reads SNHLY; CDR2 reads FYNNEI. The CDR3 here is CASSQREGGEQYF. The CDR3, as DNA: TGTGCCAGCAGTCAGCGGGAGGGAGGGGAGCAGTACTTC.

CDR3 amino acids: CASSHEFLGNTIYF. Written as DNA, the CDR3 is TGCGCCAGCAGCCATGAATTTTTGGGAAACACCATATATTTT. V and J are TRBV4-1 and TRBJ1-3; D remains ambiguous. Germline CDR1 reads MGHRA; CDR2 reads YSYEKL. With 3 bases removed from V and 4 bases from J, the gap between germline ends came to 10 bases. This CDR3 region has 14 residues.

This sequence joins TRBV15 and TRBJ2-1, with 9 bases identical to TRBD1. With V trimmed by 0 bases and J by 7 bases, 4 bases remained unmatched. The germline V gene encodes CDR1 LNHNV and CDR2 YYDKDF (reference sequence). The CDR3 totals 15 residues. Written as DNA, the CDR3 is TGTGCCACCAGCAGAGATAGACAGGGGGGGAATGAGCAGTTCTTC. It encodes CATSRDRQGGNEQFF. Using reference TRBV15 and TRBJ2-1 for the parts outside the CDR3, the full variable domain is DAMVIQNPRYQVTQFGKPVTLSCSQTLNHNVMYWYQQKSSQAPKLLFHYYDKDFNNEADTPDNFQSRRPNTSFCFLDIRSPGLGDTAMYLCATSRDRQGGNEQFFGPGTRLTVL.

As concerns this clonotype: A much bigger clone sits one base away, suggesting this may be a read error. The CDR3 nucleotides are TGCGCCAGCGGCTCTTTGGACAGGGAGAACACTGAAGCTTTCTTT. Amino acid sequence: CASGSLDRENTEAFF. This chain links TRBV5-1 with TRBJ1-1; 8 bases are shared with TRBD1. The J segment lost 1 base and the V segment lost 7 bases, leaving 9 bases of the junction unmatched. The length of the CDR3 is 15 residues. CDR1 and CDR2 (germline): SGHRS, YFSETQ.

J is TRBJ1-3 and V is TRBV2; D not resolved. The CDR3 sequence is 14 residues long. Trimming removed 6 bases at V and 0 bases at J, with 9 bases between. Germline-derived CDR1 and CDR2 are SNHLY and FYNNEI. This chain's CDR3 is CASRVTLSGNTIYF. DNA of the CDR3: TGTGCCAGCAGGGTGACACTCTCTGGAAACACCATATATTTT.